This section outlines one T cell receptor beta chain sequence together with its context. The record originates from a study of CD4 T cells in relation to SARS-CoV-2 and coronaviruses. Background on the study: The restricting HLA molecule for shared crossreactive spike epitopes was mapped.

Uncultured naive and memory CD4+ T cells supplied DNA for deep TCR-beta sequencing. Profiling relied on immunoSEQ multiplex PCR, and the TCRdb table lists in-frame clones only, not all of them. Of some 65,000 clones listed, about 89% are singletons. The V and J ends lost 10 bases and 2 bases, in that order; junction bases with no gene match: 16. From germline, CDR1 is SGHRS and CDR2 YFSETQ. The CDR3 contains 17 residues. The unexposed donors gave CD4+ T cells in about 2011-2019, prior to COVID-19. Sequenced: memory CD4+ T cells from PBMCs. The V call is TRBV5-1, the J call TRBJ2-3, with TRBD1 matching 10 bases. This TCR was recovered from a human donor in good health. CDR3 nucleotide sequence: TGCGCCGGCACGTTAGTCTCCGGGACAGGGGTCACAGATACGCAGTATTTT. It encodes CAGTLVSGTGVTDTQYF.